This TCR beta chain originates from a study of control samples from healthy donors and cancer patients. Repertoires were generated with immunoSEQ multiplex PCR, while TCRdb's copy carries only in-frame clones and drops some. This sample has 100,000 to 150,000 clones; 90% occur once, and the top ten carry about 2.5%. CDR3 length equals 15 residues. The junction had 10 bases not matched to a gene; V was cut back by 5 bases and J by 4 bases. Germline CDR1 and CDR2: SEHNR and FQNEAQ (reference sequence). The V gene is TRBV7-9, the J gene TRBJ2-7; 8 bases agree with TRBD1. Sequenced: blood. This receptor was identified in a man between 18 and 35 years old in good health. CDR3 region: CASSRTTGEIYEQYV. In DNA, the CDR3 is TGTGCCAGCAGCCGCACGACAGGGGAAATATACGAGCAGTACGTC.